Shown below are 15 T cell receptor beta chains from a single sample sequenced in a study of blood T cell repertoires in COVID-19. Using immunoSEQ multiplex PCR, the repertoire was profiled, and TCRdb retains in-frame clones only, with some absent. The top ten clones hold approximately 1.2% of a sample with over 300,000 clones, about 90% of them seen once. Sequencing was performed on peripheral blood. The receptors originated from a man between 40 and 49 years old with acute or convalescent COVID-19.

The rearrangement links TRBV28 to TRBJ2-5, with TRBD2 matching over 8 bases. This CDR3 comprises 13 residues. V dropped 3 bases and J dropped 5; count of bases not matched to a gene: 2. CDR1 and CDR2 from the germline V gene are MDHEN and SYDVKM. In nucleotides, the CDR3 is TGTGCCAGCAGTTTTAGCGGGATGGAGACCCAGTACTTC. Translation: CASSFSGMETQYF.

V is TRBV29-1 and J is TRBJ1-4; perhaps TRBD1 as D (6 bases). Per the germline V gene, CDR1 is SQVTM and CDR2 is ANQGSEA. Trimming removed 8 bases from V and 7 bases from J, with 17 bases in between. This CDR3 is built from 13 residues. This chain's CDR3 is CSSRGTSGEKLFF. CDR3 bases: TGCAGCTCAAGGGGGACGAGCGGTGAAAAACTGTTTTTT.

This rearrangement joins TRBV29-1 to TRBJ1-2; TRBD1 aligns across 7 bases. The V gene's germline CDR1 is SQVTM and CDR2 ANQGSEA. V gave up 7 bases and J gave up 6 bases; unmatched junction bases: 8. The CDR3 runs 12 residues. CDR3 loop: CSASGQNHGYTF. The CDR3 region has the DNA TGCAGCGCCTCGGGACAGAACCATGGCTACACCTTC.

In nucleotides, the CDR3 is TGTGCCAGCAGCTTAGGGGGCGCGGGGCAGCCCCAGCATTTT. Its translation is CASSLGGAGQPQHF. V gene TRBV5-4 combines with J gene TRBJ1-5; 7 bases agree with TRBD1. V lost 2 bases and J lost 7; bases outside the gene matches: 6. The CDR3 loop spans 14 amino acids. CDR1 is SGHNT and CDR2 is YYREEE in the germline V gene (reference sequence).

This clone showed up just once. One end of the junction fails to match germline, which may point to a read error. The chain joins TRBV11-2 to TRBJ2-7; 9 bases match TRBD1. Germline-derived CDR1 and CDR2 are SGHAT and FQNNGV. The CDR3 has 13 residues. CDR3 sequence: CASSLGEGTGSRF. Here the CDR3 DNA reads TGTGCCAGCAGCTTAGGGGAAGGGACAGGGTCCCGATTC.

This clone occurred once. The V and J genes are TRBV6-6 and TRBJ1-5, with D possibly TRBD1 on 6 matching bases. Germline CDR1 is MNHNY and CDR2 is SVGAGI (reference sequence). The CDR3 totals 14 residues. The V gene lost 2 bases and the J gene lost 7 bases, with 12 bases spanning the gap. The CDR3 loop is CASSYTKQGQPQHF. DNA of the CDR3: TGTGCCAGCAGTTACACCAAACAGGGCCAGCCCCAGCATTTT.

The sample holds a few counts of this clone. The gene calls are TRBV6-2 or TRBV6-3 and TRBJ2-3; 9 bases are shared with TRBD2. J lost 2 bases, V lost 4 bases, and 4 bases had no gene match. Germline V gene lookup returns CDR1 MNHEY and CDR2 SVGEGT. This CDR3 has 15 amino acids. The CDR3, as DNA: TGTGCCAGCAGTTCTAGCGGGGACAACACAGATACGCAGTATTTT. Protein: CASSSSGDNTDTQYF.

The gene calls are TRBV10-3 and TRBJ2-1; D is uncertain. The CDR3 covers 14 residues. Per the germline V gene, CDR1 is ENHRY and CDR2 is SYGVKD. V was shortened by 0 bases and J by 5 bases, with 8 bases between the two germline ends. As DNA, the CDR3 is TGTGCCATCAGTGAGTCAACTCATAACAATGAGCAGTTCTTC. Translating it yields CAISESTHNNEQFF.

The chain carries TRBV5-6 and TRBJ1-5, with 10 bases lining up with TRBD1. CDR1 and CDR2 from the germline V gene are SGHDT and YYEEEE. The CDR3 length is 14 residues. Losses at the gene ends were 4 bases for V and 6 bases for J; bases not matched to a gene: 4. CDR3 protein: CASSGQGGAQPQHF. The CDR3 DNA follows: TGTGCCAGCAGCGGACAGGGGGGAGCTCAGCCCCAGCATTTT.

The rearrangement uses TRBV5-1 and TRBJ2-7; 8 bases align to TRBD1. Germline V gene sequence: CDR1 SGHRS, CDR2 YFSETQ. The trim removed 1 base at V and 6 bases at J, leaving 6 bases unmatched. CDR3 length equals 14 residues. CDR3 sequence: CASSLQGTGGEQYF. CDR3 coding DNA: TGCGCCAGCAGCTTGCAGGGGACAGGAGGCGAGCAGTACTTC.

This clone was counted once. The chain carries TRBV18 and TRBJ1-1, with TRBD1 matching over 10 bases. This CDR3 has 16 amino acids. V lost 4 bases, J lost 4 bases, and 9 bases stayed unmatched. Germline V gene lookup returns CDR1 KGHSH and CDR2 LQKENI. This CDR3 is CASSLVPGQGTTEAFF. The DNA of the CDR3 is TGTGCCAGCTCACTAGTCCCGGGACAGGGGACCACTGAAGCTTTCTTT.

The chain carries TRBV5-1 and TRBJ1-4; maybe TRBD1 (6 bases). The germline CDR1 and CDR2 sequences are SGHRS and YFSETQ. V lost 4 bases and J 6 bases, leaving 13 bases between the germline ends. The CDR3 totals 14 residues. CDR3 residues: CASSADRWDEKLFF. The CDR3 DNA sequence: TGCGCCAGCAGCGCCGACAGGTGGGATGAAAAACTGTTTTTT.

The chain links TRBV7-8 to TRBJ1-5; D remains ambiguous. V lost 5 bases, J lost 1 base, and 12 bases lay in between. The CDR3 runs 15 residues. Germline V gene data show CDR1 as SGHVS and CDR2 as FQNEAQ. The CDR3, as DNA: TGTGCCAGCAGCCCGCCGCGGGAGAGCAATCAGCCCCAGCATTTT. It codes for CASSPPRESNQPQHF.

The J gene is TRBJ2-5, the V gene TRBV27, with 11 bases that match TRBD2. Germline V gene lookup returns CDR1 MNHEY and CDR2 SMNVEV (reference sequence). This CDR3 region has 13 residues. V shed 11 bases, J shed 8 bases, and the junction held 10 bases outside the gene matches. The CDR3: CAARSGGARTQYF. For the CDR3, the DNA is TGTGCCGCCCGTAGCGGGGGGGCCCGTACCCAGTACTTC.

The genes are TRBV7-2 and TRBJ2-3; D not resolved. Germline V gives CDR1 SGHTA, CDR2 FQGNSA. V dropped 4 bases and J dropped 0 bases, with 8 bases sitting between them. CDR3 length: 14 amino acids. The CDR3, as DNA: TGTGCCAGCAGCTCACTCCCTAGCACAGATACGCAGTATTTT. Protein product: CASSSLPSTDTQYF. Together with reference TRBV7-2 and TRBJ2-3, the CDR3 gives the full variable domain: GAGVSQSPSNKVTEKGKDVELRCDPISGHTALYWYRQSLGQGLEFLIYFQGNSAPDKSGLPSDRFSAERTGGSVSTLTIQRTQQEDSAVYLCASSSLPSTDTQYFGPGTRLTVL.